This TCR beta chain was observed in a study of regulatory T cells in long-lasting Graves disease. General study points: What was studied was peripheral blood only, and not thyroid tissue. Reduced TCR diversity was observed in persistent Graves' patients versus newly diagnosed patients.

The time point denotes: newly diagnosed GD, antithyroid drugs for less than 3 months. The TCR library was made from RNA extracted from PBMCs. Concerning this clonotype itself: What it recognizes is unknown.

Arm-PCR of CDR3 regions and iRepertoire HTBI primers were used to build TCR beta libraries. Each CDR3 protein is one row after TCRdb ran MiXCR on the multiplex PCR reads. This sample has approximately 400,000 distinct CDR3 sequences; around 15% occur once, and the top ten carry about a fifth. The sequence derives from a female donor with Graves disease. This specimen consisted of peripheral blood mononuclear cells (PBMCs), obtained at new diagnosis, from a patient treated with antithyroid drugs.

The CDR3 protein is CASSLGLAGALEQYF. CDR3 nucleotide sequence: TGTGCCAGCAGTTTAGGTCTAGCGGGAGCCCTCGAGCAGTACTTC. V usage is TRBV12-3 or TRBV12-4 and J usage is TRBJ2-7; 10 bases are shared with TRBD2. V dropped 1 base and J dropped 6; count of bases not matched to a gene: 6. The CDR3 is 15 residues long.